One TCR beta chain is described in this entry. Its specificity is unknown. Just one base apart from a much larger clone, this may be a read error. This entry belongs to a study of tumor-infiltrating lymphocytes in primary liver carcinoma. Turning to the study itself: Samples yielded about 3.5 to 8 million productive TCRbeta reads, similar across tissue types. Findings of the study overall: The difference in top-250-clone fraction between tumors and blood was significant, favoring tumors (p = 0.039). Tumor-adjacent and tumor-blood pairs overlapped less than tumor region pairs did.

From 450 to 600 ng total RNA, TCR beta cDNA was generated with a primer in the constant region. Three rounds of nested multiplex PCR with slightly modified ARM-PCR produced TCR beta libraries. Running roughly 10 cycles apiece, the first two PCR rounds relied on TRBV1-TRBV30 forward primers together with a C-beta reverse primer. TCRdb ran MiXCR on the multiplex PCR reads and lists one entry per CDR3 protein. Here the sample spans about 320,000 distinct CDR3 sequences, 50% to 70% being singletons. CDR1 SGHVS and CDR2 FQNEAQ come from the germline V gene. This CDR3 spans 16 amino acids. Trimming left V 0 bases short and J 9 bases short, with 18 bases between. Germline DNA was extracted alongside blood RNA, which was obtained from unsorted whole blood.

This sequence originates from a man aged 35-49 years with primary liver carcinoma and hepatitis B virus infection. The sequenced sample consisted of peripheral blood. The chain uses TRBV7-8 and TRBJ2-1, with D unclear. The CDR3 sequence: CASSLASGSLFGEQFF. In nucleotides, the CDR3 is TGTGCCAGCAGCTTAGCCTCGGGTAGCTTATTCGGTGAGCAGTTCTTC.